This T cell receptor (beta chain) came from a study of PD-1 blockade in classical Hodgkin lymphoma. Notes on the study in general: Newly diagnosed patients and complete responders had comparable diversity at baseline. Patients starting nivolumab under 1 year after ASCT were excluded.

Brentuximab vedotin exposure varied, and every patient relapsed after autologous stem cell transplantation. The assay was immunoSEQ multiplex PCR, and TCRdb's table has in-frame clones only and misses some. The data show about 72,000 clones, about 93% seen once. Comments on this clone: Its target is not known.

The CDR3 extends over 14 amino acids. The germline V gene has CDR1 LNHDA and CDR2 SQIVND (reference sequence). V lost 5 bases and J lost 6, with 14 bases in between. The sequence came from a human donor with classical Hodgkin lymphoma. The sample in question was peripheral blood mononuclear cells (PBMCs), obtained at baseline. This chain links TRBV19 with TRBJ2-4; the D call may be TRBD1 or TRBD2 (6 bases each). CDR3 DNA: TGTGCCAGTAGTCATCGGGGGCTCGGAAACATTCAGTACTTC. This codes for CASSHRGLGNIQYF. The full variable domain, completed using reference TRBV19 and TRBJ2-4, is DGGITQSPKYLFRKEGQNVTLSCEQNLNHDAMYWYRQDPGQGLRLIYYSQIVNDFQKGDIAEGYSVSREKKESFPLTVTSAQKNPTAFYLCASSHRGLGNIQYFGAGTRLSVL.